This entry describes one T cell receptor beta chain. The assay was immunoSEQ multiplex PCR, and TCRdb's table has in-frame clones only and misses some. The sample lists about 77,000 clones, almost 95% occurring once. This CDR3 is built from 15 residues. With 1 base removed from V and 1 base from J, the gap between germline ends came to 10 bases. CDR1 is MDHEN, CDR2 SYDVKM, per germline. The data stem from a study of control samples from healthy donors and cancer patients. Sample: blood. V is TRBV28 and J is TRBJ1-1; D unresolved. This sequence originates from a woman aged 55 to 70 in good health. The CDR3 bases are TGTGCCAGCAGTTTATTTGGATGGTCGAACACTGAAGCTTTCTTT. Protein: CASSLFGWSNTEAFF. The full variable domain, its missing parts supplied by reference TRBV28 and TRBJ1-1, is DVKVTQSSRYLVKRTGEKVFLECVQDMDHENMFWYRQDPGLGLRLIYFSYDVKMKEKGDIPEGYSVSREKKERFSLILESASTNQTSMYLCASSLFGWSNTEAFFGQGTRLTVV.